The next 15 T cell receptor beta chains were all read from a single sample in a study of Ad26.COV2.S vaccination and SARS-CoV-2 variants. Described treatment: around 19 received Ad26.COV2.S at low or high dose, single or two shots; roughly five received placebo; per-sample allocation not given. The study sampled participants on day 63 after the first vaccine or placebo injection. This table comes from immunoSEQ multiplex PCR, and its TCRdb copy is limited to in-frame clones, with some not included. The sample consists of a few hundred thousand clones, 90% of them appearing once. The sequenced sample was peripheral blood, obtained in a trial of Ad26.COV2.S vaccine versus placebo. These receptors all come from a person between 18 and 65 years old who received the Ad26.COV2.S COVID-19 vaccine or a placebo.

For the CDR3, the DNA is TGTGCCAGCAGCGCACAAGGGACCCCAGATACGCAGTATTTT. Protein: CASSAQGTPDTQYF. The V call is TRBV9, the J call TRBJ2-3; D may match TRBD1 or TRBD2 (5 bases each). The germline V and J ends were trimmed by 3 bases and 4 bases, with 12 bases remaining between them. Germline loops: CDR1 SGDLS, CDR2 YYNGEE. The CDR3 is made up of 14 amino acids.

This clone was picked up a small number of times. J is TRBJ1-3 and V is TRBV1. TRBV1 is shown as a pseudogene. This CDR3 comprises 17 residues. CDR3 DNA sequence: TGCACCAGCAGCCAAGAAAGACTGGACGTCTCTGGAAACACCATATATTTT. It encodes CTSSQERLDVSGNTIYF.

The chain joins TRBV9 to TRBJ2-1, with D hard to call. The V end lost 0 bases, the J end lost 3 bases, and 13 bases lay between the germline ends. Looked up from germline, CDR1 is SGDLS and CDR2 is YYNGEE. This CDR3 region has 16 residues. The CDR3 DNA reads TGTGCCAGCAGCGTAGATGCGGAGCCAAACTACAATGAGCAGTTCTTC. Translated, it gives CASSVDAEPNYNEQFF.

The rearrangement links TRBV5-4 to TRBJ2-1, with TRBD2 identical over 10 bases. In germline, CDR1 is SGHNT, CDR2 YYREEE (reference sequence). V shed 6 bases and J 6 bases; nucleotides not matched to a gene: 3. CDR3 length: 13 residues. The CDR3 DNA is TGTGCCAGCATGCTAGCGGGAGCCAATGAGCAGTTCTTC. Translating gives CASMLAGANEQFF.

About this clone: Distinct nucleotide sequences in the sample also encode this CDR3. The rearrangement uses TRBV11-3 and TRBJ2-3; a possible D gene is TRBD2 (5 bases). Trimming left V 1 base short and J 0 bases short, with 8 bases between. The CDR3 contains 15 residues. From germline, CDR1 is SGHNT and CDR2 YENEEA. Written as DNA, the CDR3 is TGTGCCAGCAGCTTAGGTGGACTCAGCACAGATACGCAGTATTTT. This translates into CASSLGGLSTDTQYF.

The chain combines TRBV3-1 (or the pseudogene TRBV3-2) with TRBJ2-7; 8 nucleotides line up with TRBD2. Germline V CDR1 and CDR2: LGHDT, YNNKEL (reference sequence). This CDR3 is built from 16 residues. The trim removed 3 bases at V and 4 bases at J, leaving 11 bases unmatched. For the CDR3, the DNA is TGTGCCAGCAGCCACGGAACGGGAGGGCCCTCTTACGAGCAGTACTTC. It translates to CASSHGTGGPSYEQYF.

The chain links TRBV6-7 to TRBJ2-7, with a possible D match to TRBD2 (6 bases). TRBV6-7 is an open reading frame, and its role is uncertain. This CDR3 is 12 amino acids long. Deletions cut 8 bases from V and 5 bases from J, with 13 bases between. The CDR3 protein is CASLRGTHEQYF. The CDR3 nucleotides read TGTGCCAGCCTTCGGGGGACTCACGAGCAGTACTTC.

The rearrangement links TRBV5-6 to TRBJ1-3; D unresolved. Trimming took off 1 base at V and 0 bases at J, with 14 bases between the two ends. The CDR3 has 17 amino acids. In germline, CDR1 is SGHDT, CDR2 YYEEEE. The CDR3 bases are TGTGCCAGCAGCTTGCTGGCAGTTTCCTCCTCTGGAAACACCATATATTTT. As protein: CASSLLAVSSSGNTIYF.

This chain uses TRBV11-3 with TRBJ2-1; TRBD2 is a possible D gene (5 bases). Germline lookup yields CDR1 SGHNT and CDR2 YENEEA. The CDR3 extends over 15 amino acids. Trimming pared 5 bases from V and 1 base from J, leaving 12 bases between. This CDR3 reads CASSKGRGSYNEQFF. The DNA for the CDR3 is TGTGCCAGCAGCAAAGGTAGAGGGTCCTACAATGAGCAGTTCTTC.

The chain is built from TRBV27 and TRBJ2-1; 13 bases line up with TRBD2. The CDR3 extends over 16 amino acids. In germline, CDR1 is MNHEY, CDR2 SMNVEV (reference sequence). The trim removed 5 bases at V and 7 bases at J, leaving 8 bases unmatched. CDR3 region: CASSVGLAGVLNEQFF. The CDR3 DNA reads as TGTGCCAGCAGTGTCGGACTAGCGGGAGTGTTAAATGAGCAGTTCTTC.

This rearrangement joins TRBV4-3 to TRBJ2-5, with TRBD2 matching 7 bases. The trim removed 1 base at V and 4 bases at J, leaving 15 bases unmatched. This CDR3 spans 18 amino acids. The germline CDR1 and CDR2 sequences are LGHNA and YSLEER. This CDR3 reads CASSQGVGHSREGETQYF. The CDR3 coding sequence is TGCGCCAGCAGCCAAGGGGTTGGACATTCGAGGGAGGGAGAGACCCAGTACTTC.

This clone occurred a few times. DNA for the CDR3: TGTGCCAGCAGCTTACAGGGGGCTAACACTGAAGCTTTCTTT. Translated, it gives CASSLQGANTEAFF. The V call is TRBV7-8, the J call TRBJ1-1; 8 positions match TRBD1. This CDR3 region has 14 residues. J was trimmed by 2 bases and V by 2 bases; bases with no gene match: 1. Germline CDR1 reads SGHVS; CDR2 reads FQNEAQ.

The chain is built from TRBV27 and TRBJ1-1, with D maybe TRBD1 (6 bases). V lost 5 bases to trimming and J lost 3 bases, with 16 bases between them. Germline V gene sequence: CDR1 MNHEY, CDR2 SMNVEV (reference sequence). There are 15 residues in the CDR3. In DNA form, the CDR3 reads TGTGCCAGCAGTCCACCTCAGACAGGCCACACTGAAGCTTTCTTT. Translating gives CASSPPQTGHTEAFF.

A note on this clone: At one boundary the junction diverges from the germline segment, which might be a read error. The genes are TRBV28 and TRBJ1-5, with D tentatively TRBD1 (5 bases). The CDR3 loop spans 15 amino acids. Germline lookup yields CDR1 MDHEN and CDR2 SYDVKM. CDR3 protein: CTSSLPGVGNQPQHF. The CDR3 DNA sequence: TGTACCAGCAGTTTACCGGGGGTGGGCAATCAGCCCCAGCATTTT.

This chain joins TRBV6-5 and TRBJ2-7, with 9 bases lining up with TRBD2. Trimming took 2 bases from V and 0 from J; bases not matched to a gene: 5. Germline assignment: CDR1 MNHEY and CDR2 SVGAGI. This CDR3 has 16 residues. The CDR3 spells CASSYRLAGSSYEQYF. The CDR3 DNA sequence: TGTGCCAGCAGTTACAGGCTAGCGGGGAGCTCCTACGAGCAGTACTTC.